This entry describes one TCR beta chain. The data were obtained in a study of shared clonotypes between healthy human individuals. CD8 cells classed as naive were CD45RO-negative and positively selected for CCR7, excluding terminally differentiated effector memory CD45RA+ cells. Measured with immunoSEQ multiplex PCR; TCRdb has only the in-frame clones, and not every one. The sample includes about 2.1 million clones, around 95% of them seen just once. V lost 5 bases to trimming and J lost 7 bases, with 15 bases between them. The CDR3 is 13 residues long. Germline V CDR1 and CDR2: MNHEY, SMNVEV (reference sequence).

This clonotype originated in a man aged 18 to 35 in good health. Some clones in this sample may be carry-over from other donors' samples. This chain uses TRBV27 with TRBJ2-7, with D possibly being TRBD1 (5 bases). The sample was naive CD8+ T cells from PBMCs. DNA for the CDR3: TGTGCCAGCAGTCTCCTCAGGGATATGGAGCAGTACTTC. This gives the protein CASSLLRDMEQYF.